This T cell receptor (beta chain) was obtained from a study of T cell clonality in common variable immunodeficiency (dated by TCRdb to about 2015). The research as a whole found: Patient heterogeneity within the CVID cohort put limits on correlating repertoire features with clinical complications. TCRbeta clonality was higher in CVID subjects than in healthy controls (t-test p = 0.018), and the increase was most characteristic of about a third of subjects. Healthy controls shared more TCRbeta clones with each other than CVID subjects shared among themselves (p < 0.0001). Fewer deletions and N-nucleotide insertions were reportedly observed in CVID TCRbeta sequences, and highly modified clones with 13 or more V deletions were reportedly absent from CVID TCRbeta sequences. According to the authors, finding the cause of the higher clonality in CVID would require sequencing the repertoires of T cell subpopulations. Although equal DNA input was used, an average of about 81,820 unique sequences per sample was obtained for controls, compared with approximately 30,000 for CVID samples.

Its CDR3 holds 15 amino acids, cysteine through phenylalanine. The CDR3 was read in part: 36 bases, with the frame set at base 1. Deletion took 5 bases off V and 3 bases off J, with a span of 16 bases between the germline ends. Taken from the germline V gene, the CDR1 and CDR2 loops are SGHAT and FQNNGV. There are many counts of this clone. Its antigen is still unknown. Read coverage stops 3 residues before the CDR3 terminus; the germline J gene supplies the remainder. Most CVID patients and most healthy controls were of Caucasian heritage. Heparinized peripheral whole blood samples of roughly 5 to 8.5 ml were collected from each donor. Genomic DNA from adults with common variable immune deficiency (CVID) and from healthy adult controls was the source for sequencing TCRbeta CDR3 repertoires. The control group comprised some 22 healthy adult volunteers, about twelve female and approximately 10 male, aged 23 to 66 years with a mean age of roughly 35. Diluted blood was density-centrifuged over Hypaque 1077 or Ficoll-Paque to isolate peripheral blood mononuclear cells. Genomic DNA was obtained from unsorted mononuclear cells using either Qiagen column purification or a centrifugation-based method.

Equivalent amounts of genomic DNA from CVID and control samples were used as sequencing input. For every sample, a 60 bp segment covering the rearranged TCRbeta CDR3 region was amplified and then sequenced. The immunoSEQ assay, a bias-corrected multiplex PCR combined with high-throughput sequencing, was used to amplify TCRbeta. Regarding the original processing steps: Each unique nucleotide sequence was treated as a clone and annotated with V, D and J genes, copy number and frequency. Sequences were labeled productive if in frame, and non-productive if out of frame or containing stop codons. Clonality was calculated from Shannon's entropy as previously described. The predicted amino acid sequences of productive clones were used to derive mean CDR3 Kyte-Doolittle hydropathy. Using the R hclust function, scaled V gene usage was clustered hierarchically with Manhattan distance and complete linkage. To assess clone sharing by CDR3 amino acid sequence, 12 repertoires per group were resampled over 100 rounds. The repertoires were screened for over 60 published EBV-specific TCRbeta sequences and around 250 published CMV-specific TCRbeta sequences. A couple of CVID samples that yielded fewer than 10,000 sequences were excluded from the analysis, so roughly 40 CVID repertoires were retained. The source is immuneACCESS, and TCRdb retained only in-frame sequences with V and J called. Part of the clones is not carried over; for the studies checked, unresolved V genes explain less than half of this, and the remainder is unexplained. D and trimming come from the DNA, and the V and J calls and clone size come from that table. This sample has around 45,000 clones, none of them a singleton. The biggest ten clones account for 0.68% of the sample.

The sequence joins TRBV11-2 to TRBJ2-5, with the identity of the D gene unclear. This receptor was identified in a person aged 18 to 70 in good health. Specimen: peripheral blood mononuclear cells. The CDR3 amino acid sequence is: CASSPYGRKEETQYF. The covered CDR3 bases are TGTGCCAGCAGCCCATATGGGCGTAAGGAAGAGACC.